Here is one T cell receptor (beta chain) with its context. This entry comes from a study of T cell changes during pregnancy in multiple sclerosis. Repertoires were generated with immunoSEQ multiplex PCR, while TCRdb's copy carries only in-frame clones and drops some. The sample has about 59,000 clones; around 94% are singletons. This CDR3 has 16 amino acids. Germline CDR1 and CDR2: SSHAT and FNYEAQ (reference sequence). V lost 5 bases to trimming and J lost 5 bases; unmatched junction nucleotides: 14. The source was CD8+ T cells from peripheral blood mononuclear cells, collected after pregnancy. This receptor was identified in a female donor with multiple sclerosis, enrolled in a pregnancy study. This chain uses TRBV7-7 with TRBJ2-5, with 7 bases identical to TRBD1. In nucleotides, the CDR3 is TGTGCCAGCAGCCCATCATGGGACAGATCGTCGGAGACCCAGTACTTC. Amino acid sequence: CASSPSWDRSSETQYF.